The present T cell receptor (beta chain) was sequenced within a study of radiotherapy plus CTLA-4 blockade in lung cancer. Study results and caveats: In blood, tumor-derived TCR clones expanded after radiotherapy plus ipilimumab. Response was reportedly best predicted by early blood T cell clone dynamics, with interferon-beta.

A note on this clone: Its target is unknown.

Sequencing used immunoSEQ multiplex PCR; TCRdb keeps in-frame clones, though not all of them. The sample consists of tens of thousands of clones, more than 60% of them appearing once. The CDR3 has 15 residues. CDR1 is MDHEN, CDR2 SYDVKM, per germline. With 2 bases removed from V and 4 bases from J, the gap between germline ends came to 11 bases. Patients in the study, people with chemo-refractory metastatic non-small-cell lung cancer, received focal radiation plus ipilimumab CTLA-4 blockade. This TCR was sampled from a human donor with non-small cell lung cancer whose response to radiotherapy plus ipilimumab could not be evaluated. Some clones in this sample may be carry-over from other donors' samples. The sample consisted of peripheral blood, taken from a patient treated with radiotherapy plus ipilimumab. This chain joins TRBV28 and TRBJ2-2; D not resolved. The CDR3, as DNA: TGTGCCAGCAGTTTACCGGGTGCCCGCACCGGGGAGCTGTTTTTT. Amino acids: CASSLPGARTGELFF.